These 10 T cell receptor beta chains originate from one sample sequenced in a study of T cell responses to AZD1222 COVID-19 vaccine (dated by TCRdb to the early 2020s). The time point label, as the study defines it: baseline before first vaccination. The library came from the immunoSEQ multiplex PCR assay. TCRdb re-hosts the immuneACCESS table, in-frame sequences only. Its copies lack some clones; in the studies checked, an unresolved V gene accounts for under half of them, and the cause for the rest is not known. This sample comprises approximately 110,000 clones, around 89% of them detected only once. The biggest ten clones account for about 4.2% of the sample. The sample consisted of peripheral blood, taken on day 0 of AZD1222 vaccination. Receptors were obtained from an adult in good health.

The chain links TRBV19 to TRBJ2-5; 11 nucleotides line up with TRBD2. Germline-derived CDR1 and CDR2 are LNHDA and SQIVND (reference sequence). This CDR3 has 14 amino acids. J was trimmed by 4 bases and V by 6 bases; bases with no gene match: 4. CDR3 region: CASSLLAGAETQYF. In DNA, the CDR3 is TGTGCCAGTAGCCTACTAGCGGGGGCAGAGACCCAGTACTTC.

Written as DNA, the CDR3 is TGTGCCAGCAGTCGGACAGGGCTGAACACTGAAGCTTTCTTT. Residues: CASSRTGLNTEAFF. J is TRBJ1-1 and V is TRBV7-9; TRBD1 aligns across 8 bases. The CDR3 covers 14 residues. Per the germline V gene, CDR1 is SEHNR and CDR2 is FQNEAQ (reference sequence). V trimming: 6 bases; J trimming: 0 bases; junction bases outside the gene matches: 3.

The V and J genes are TRBV7-8 and TRBJ1-5, with D uncertain. There are 14 residues in the CDR3. Trimming removed 0 bases from V and 5 bases from J, with 8 bases in between. Germline lookup yields CDR1 SGHVS and CDR2 FQNEAQ. The CDR3 region is CASSLATVDQPQHF. DNA of the CDR3: TGTGCCAGCAGCTTAGCTACGGTGGATCAGCCCCAGCATTTT. Full variable domain (rest looked up from reference TRBV7-8 and TRBJ1-5): GAGVSQSPRYKVAKRGQDVALRCDPISGHVSLFWYQQALGQGPEFLTYFQNEAQLDKSGLPSDRFFAERPEGSVSTLKIQRTQQEDSAVYLCASSLATVDQPQHFGDGTRLSIL.

The chain couples TRBV7-9 to TRBJ2-7; possible D gene TRBD2, 6 bases. Trimming shortened V by 1 base and J by 0 bases, and 16 bases separated the two germline ends. The V gene's germline CDR1 is SEHNR and CDR2 FQNEAQ (reference sequence). The CDR3 runs 17 residues. CDR3 amino acids: CASSLGSPGLRSYEQYF. CDR3 DNA sequence: TGTGCCAGCAGCTTAGGATCCCCGGGACTCCGCTCCTACGAGCAGTACTTC.

CDR3 nucleotides: TGCGCCAGCAGCATATCAGAAGAGGAGACTTTTAATTCACCCCTCCACTTT. This sequence encodes CASSISEEETFNSPLHF. This sequence joins TRBV5-1 and TRBJ1-6; no reliable D call. The V end lost 4 bases, the J end lost 6 bases, and 20 bases lay between the germline ends. The CDR3 has 17 amino acids. Germline-derived CDR1 and CDR2 are SGHRS and YFSETQ.

This chain connects TRBV11-2 to TRBJ2-3; D is ambiguous. The CDR3 is 11 amino acids. In germline, CDR1 is SGHAT, CDR2 FQNNGV. Trimming removed 4 bases from V and 8 bases from J, with 7 bases in between. In DNA form, the CDR3 reads TGTGCCAGCAGCTCGCTGCCTACGCAGTATTTT. Its protein product is CASSSLPTQYF. The full variable domain, rest sourced from reference TRBV11-2 and TRBJ2-3, is EAGVAQSPRYKIIEKRQSVAFWCNPISGHATLYWYQQILGQGPKLLIQFQNNGVVDDSQLPKDRFSAERLKGVDSTLKIQPAKLEDSAVYLCASSSLPTQYFGPGTRLTVL.

The genes are TRBV28 and TRBJ2-3; TRBD2 aligns across 12 bases. Germline loops: CDR1 MDHEN, CDR2 SYDVKM. CDR3 length equals 14 residues. V dropped 8 bases and J dropped 0; count of bases not matched to a gene: 0. For the CDR3, the DNA is TGTGCCAGCGGGACTAGCGGGAGCACAGATACGCAGTATTTT. Its translation is CASGTSGSTDTQYF.

This clone showed up just once. This chain connects TRBV18 to TRBJ1-5, with unresolved D. V dropped 2 bases and J dropped 6 bases, with 8 bases sitting between them. From germline, CDR1 is KGHSH and CDR2 LQKENI. The CDR3 sequence is 13 residues long. CDR3 region: CASSPGWGQPQHF. As DNA, the CDR3 is TGTGCCAGCTCACCAGGATGGGGTCAGCCCCAGCATTTT. The full variable domain, its missing parts supplied by reference TRBV18 and TRBJ1-5, is NAGVMQNPRHLVRRRGQEARLRCSPMKGHSHVYWYRQLPEEGLKFMVYLQKENIIDESGMPKERFSAEFPKEGPSILRIQQVVRGDSAAYFCASSPGWGQPQHFGDGTRLSIL.

The chain uses TRBV5-6 and TRBJ1-4; 7 bases map to TRBD1. This CDR3 has 14 residues. V lost 4 bases and J lost 5; bases outside the gene matches: 5. Germline V CDR1 and CDR2: SGHDT, YYEEEE. The CDR3 loop is CASSPRGRNEKLFF. In DNA form, the CDR3 reads TGTGCCAGCAGCCCCAGGGGGAGGAATGAAAAACTGTTTTTT.

The V gene is TRBV16, the J gene TRBJ2-2, with 10 bases that match TRBD1. V trimming: 5 bases; J trimming: 5 bases; junction bases outside the gene matches: 5. Per the germline V gene, CDR1 is KGHSY and CDR2 is FQNENV. The CDR3 sequence is 15 residues long. The CDR3 nucleotides read TGTGCCAGCAGCTACGGACAGGGGGTTACCGGGGAGCTGTTTTTT. It specifies CASSYGQGVTGELFF.